Listed below are T cell receptor beta chains from one sample, sequenced in a study of breast tumors, draining lymph nodes, adjacent tissues. One entry per CDR3 protein results from TCRdb running MiXCR on the multiplex PCR reads. This sample yields around 300,000 distinct CDR3 sequences, of which about 33% are seen a single time; approximately 1% belongs to the top ten. Sequencing was performed on axillary lymph node tissue. The receptors here all came from a female donor with breast cancer. Some clones in this sample may be carry-over from other donors' samples. Both conserved end residues are part of each CDR3.

j_gene | v_gene | CDR3aa
TRBJ1-1 | TRBV7-6 | CASRGTKAAEAFF
TRBJ2-7 | TRBV2 | CASREGILTEHF
TRBJ2-1 | TRBV3-1 | CASSPLTNHNEQFF
TRBJ2-3 | TRBV6-2/TRBV6-3 | CASSHSQLAGGQYF
TRBJ2-2 | TRBV20-1 | CSARVDSWGTGELFF
TRBJ1-6 | TRBV5-1 | CASSLDPGDNSPLHF
TRBJ1-1 | TRBV29-1 | CSVVGRGNTEAFF
TRBJ2-7 | TRBV5-4 | CASSLGGQGGYEQYF
TRBJ2-7 | TRBV6-5 | CASSYSAGLALYEQYF
TRBJ2-3 | TRBV7-8 | CASGAGTSGSLQYF
TRBJ2-7 | TRBV20-1 | CSALTGGPQAGEQYF
TRBJ1-2 | TRBV6-2/TRBV6-3 | CPSRLPGSWGYTF
TRBJ1-4 | TRBV6-1 | CASSVLDRAEKLFF
TRBJ1-2 | TRBV7-2 | CASSSDRDRNYGYTF
TRBJ2-3 | TRBV4-2 | CASSHPGLAGGDTQYF
TRBJ1-2 | TRBV25-1 | CASSGRGRGYTF
TRBJ2-2 | TRBV29-1 | CSVGGTGELFF
TRBJ1-4 | TRBV20-1 | CSARVAFIGANEKLFF
TRBJ2-7 | TRBV14 | CASSQVNEQYF